This T cell receptor beta chain emerged from a study of blood T cell repertoires in COVID-19. There are 16 residues in the CDR3. V lost 1 base, J lost 3 bases, and 13 bases lay in between. Germline V CDR1 and CDR2: MGHRA, YSYEKL. In the source study's methods: The authors estimated nucleated cell counts from reference gene primer amplification. The repertoire was sequenced with immunoSEQ multiplex PCR; TCRdb's copy has only in-frame clones and lacks some. V and J calls and clone size follow that table, whereas D and trimming were derived from the DNA. The data show more than 95,000 clones, roughly 90% seen once. This clone was seen only once.

The chain couples TRBV4-1 to TRBJ2-4; D is uncertain. The sequencing sample was made of peripheral blood. The TCR comes from a human donor in a cohort sampled during active COVID-19. The CDR3: CASSQADSLRKNIQYF. CDR3 nucleotide sequence: TGCGCCAGCAGCCAAGCTGATAGTCTCCGCAAAAACATTCAGTACTTC.